One and the same sample provided the 23 T cell receptor beta chains below, sequenced in a study of shared clonotypes between healthy human individuals. Naive CD8 cells lacked CD45RO, underwent positive selection for CCR7 and left out terminally differentiated effector memory CD45RA+ cells. Here immunoSEQ multiplex PCR was the method, and the copy in TCRdb shows in-frame clones only, minus some. Of under 850,000 clones listed, almost 95% are singletons. The sample consisted of naive CD8+ T cells sorted from blood. The source of these receptors is a man aged 30-40 years in good health.

V and J are TRBV27 and TRBJ2-3; no reliable D call. The CDR3 length is 14 residues. Deletions cut 2 bases from V and 4 bases from J, with 10 bases between. Germline CDR1 and CDR2: MNHEY and SMNVEV (reference sequence). This chain's CDR3 is CASSLILGADTQYF. As DNA, the CDR3 is TGTGCCAGCAGTTTAATCCTGGGCGCAGATACGCAGTATTTT.

The chain couples TRBV7-9 to TRBJ2-7; 9 positions agree with TRBD2. The CDR3 loop spans 14 amino acids. Germline CDR1 is SEHNR and CDR2 is FQNEAQ (reference sequence). V was pared by 1 base and J by 4 bases, with 2 bases of the junction left unmatched. This CDR3 is CASSLVAGVYEQYF. The CDR3 region has the DNA TGTGCCAGCAGCTTAGTAGCGGGAGTGTACGAGCAGTACTTC. The full variable domain, its missing parts supplied by reference TRBV7-9 and TRBJ2-7, is DTGVSQNPRHKITKRGQNVTFRCDPISEHNRLYWYRQTLGQGPEFLTYFQNEAQLEKSRLLSDRFSAERPKGSFSTLEIQRTEQGDSAMYLCASSLVAGVYEQYFGPGTRLTVT.

V gene TRBV19 combines with J gene TRBJ2-7; possible D gene TRBD2, 5 bases. V lost 9 bases to trimming and J lost 2 bases, with 11 bases between them. CDR1 LNHDA and CDR2 SQIVND come from the germline V gene (reference sequence). CDR3 length: 12 amino acids. For the CDR3, the DNA is TGTGCCAGCAGCGCCGGGACCTACGAGCAGTACTTC. Protein: CASSAGTYEQYF.

The chain couples TRBV7-8 to TRBJ2-1; the match to TRBD2 covers 13 bases. With V trimmed by 5 bases and J by 15 bases, 16 bases remained unmatched. The germline V gene has CDR1 SGHVS and CDR2 FQNEAQ. The CDR3 runs 16 residues. The CDR3 loop reads CASSPLPGTSGIEWFF. CDR3 nucleotide sequence: TGTGCCAGCAGCCCCCTCCCGGGGACTAGCGGGATTGAGTGGTTCTTC.

The chain carries TRBV11-2 and TRBJ2-1; 8 bases agree with TRBD2. Germline V gene sequence: CDR1 SGHAT, CDR2 FQNNGV. After removal of 4 bases from V and 0 bases from J, the junction contained 5 bases not matched to a gene. CDR3 size: 16 residues. CDR3 in amino acids: CASSSSSGHSYNEQFF. In DNA form, the CDR3 reads TGTGCCAGCAGCTCGTCTAGCGGGCACTCCTACAATGAGCAGTTCTTC.

V and J are TRBV19 and TRBJ1-4, with 10 bases identical to TRBD1. Losses at the gene ends were 0 bases for V and 7 bases for J; bases not matched to a gene: 8. This CDR3 has 17 residues. The germline V gene has CDR1 LNHDA and CDR2 SQIVND (reference sequence). The CDR3: CASSIERDRGFGEKLFF. DNA for the CDR3: TGTGCCAGTAGTATAGAACGGGACAGGGGATTCGGTGAAAAACTGTTTTTT.

The J gene is TRBJ2-1, the V gene TRBV2; 7 bases agree with TRBD2. CDR1 is SNHLY, CDR2 FYNNEI, per germline. V was pared by 8 bases and J by 10 bases, with 14 bases of the junction left unmatched. CDR3 length: 14 residues. The CDR3 reads CASGVMAGEYEQFF. CDR3 coding DNA: TGTGCCAGCGGGGTCATGGCGGGAGAGTACGAGCAGTTCTTC.

The chain is built from TRBV7-8 and TRBJ2-1, with D possibly called TRBD1 or TRBD2 (5 bases each). Trimming shortened V by 4 bases and J by 0 bases, and 16 bases separated the two germline ends. Germline CDR1 is SGHVS and CDR2 is FQNEAQ. The CDR3 contains 17 residues. The CDR3 reads CASSSLFGTSSYNEQFF. For the CDR3, the DNA is TGTGCCAGCAGCTCCCTTTTTGGGACCAGCTCCTACAATGAGCAGTTCTTC.

This clone was seen just once. The chain recombines TRBV5-1 with TRBJ2-7, with 8 bases matching TRBD1. V lost 4 bases and J lost 5; bases outside the gene matches: 8. Per the germline V gene, CDR1 is SGHRS and CDR2 is YFSETQ. The CDR3 spans 14 residues. CDR3 coding DNA: TGCGCCAGCAGCAACGGACAGGGCAAGGACGAGCAGTACTTC. It encodes CASSNGQGKDEQYF.

The genes are TRBV4-1 and TRBJ1-2; D not certain. The CDR3 runs 16 residues. Trimming removed 0 bases at V and 4 bases at J, with 15 bases between. Germline CDR1 reads MGHRA; CDR2 reads YSYEKL. CDR3 in amino acids: CASSQDPLAGSYGYTF. The CDR3 bases are TGCGCCAGCAGCCAAGACCCCCTGGCGGGTTCCTATGGCTACACCTTC.

In DNA form, the CDR3 reads TGTGCCTGGTCCCCCCTTACAGATTACGAGCAGTACTTC. It translates to CAWSPLTDYEQYF. The V and J genes are TRBV30 and TRBJ2-7; D ambiguous. The germline gives CDR1 GTSNPN, CDR2 SVGIG (reference sequence). The V end was cut by 5 bases, the J end by 4 bases, with 15 bases between. The CDR3 contains 13 residues. The whole variable domain, filled in from reference TRBV30 and TRBJ2-7, reads SQTIHQWPATLVQPVGSPLSLECTVEGTSNPNLYWYRQAAGRGLQLLFYSVGIGQISSEVPQNLSASRPQDRQFILSSKKLLLSDSGFYLCAWSPLTDYEQYFGPGTRLTVT.

Concerning this clone itself: The sample contains more than one DNA sequence encoding this CDR3. The V call is TRBV12-5, the J call TRBJ2-5; D gene uncertain. V was cut by 1 base and J by 4 bases, with 1 base left in between. Germline CDR1 and CDR2: LGHNT and FRNRAP. There are 11 residues in the CDR3. In DNA form, the CDR3 reads TGTGCTAGTGGTTTGGGAGAGACCCAGTACTTC. Protein product: CASGLGETQYF.

This clone is a singleton in its sample. The V call is TRBV5-8, the J call TRBJ2-5; 8 bases are shared with TRBD2. The V and J ends lost 1 base and 5 bases, in that order; junction bases with no gene match: 10. This CDR3 spans 16 amino acids. CDR1 is SGHTS and CDR2 is YDEGEE in the germline V gene. The CDR3 reads CASSLLYGGRQETQYF. Written as DNA, the CDR3 is TGTGCCAGCAGCTTGCTGTACGGCGGGAGGCAGGAGACCCAGTACTTC.

In this sample, this clone turned up once. The chain links TRBV28 to TRBJ1-2, with 7 bases identical to TRBD1. Unmatched junction bases numbered 6, after V lost 9 bases and J lost 2 bases. From germline, CDR1 is MDHEN and CDR2 SYDVKM. This CDR3 has 13 residues. CDR3 loop: CASRTGNNYGYTF. CDR3 nucleotides: TGTGCCAGTCGGACAGGAAACAACTATGGCTACACCTTC.

The J gene is TRBJ1-2, the V gene TRBV7-9; D might be TRBD1 (5 bases). V was trimmed by 6 bases and J by 3 bases, leaving 14 bases between them. CDR1 and CDR2 (germline): SEHNR, FQNEAQ (reference sequence). The length of the CDR3 is 14 residues. The CDR3 spells CASRPNGTDYGYTF. The CDR3 coding sequence is TGTGCCAGCAGACCAAACGGGACGGACTATGGCTACACCTTC.

In this sample, this clone turned up once. The J gene is TRBJ1-2, the V gene TRBV28; maybe TRBD1 (5 bases). Germline values: CDR1 MDHEN, CDR2 SYDVKM. The V end lost 2 bases, the J end lost 7 bases, and 20 bases lay between the germline ends. CDR3 size: 16 residues. The CDR3 here is CASSLGRWVGRAGYTF. The CDR3 DNA follows: TGTGCCAGCAGTTTAGGTAGATGGGTGGGCAGGGCTGGCTACACCTTC.

The J gene is TRBJ1-3, the V gene TRBV6-5; D not resolved. Germline CDR1 MNHEY, CDR2 SVGAGI. The CDR3 sequence is 15 residues long. Trimming took 6 bases from V and 0 from J, leaving 12 bases between them. CDR3 sequence (DNA): TGTGCCAGCAGCTCGATCCGGGTCTCTGGAAACACCATATATTTT. This codes for CASSSIRVSGNTIYF.

The V call is TRBV10-3, the J call TRBJ2-1; D is uncertain. Germline CDR1 and CDR2: ENHRY and SYGVKD. V was shortened by 2 bases and J by 10 bases, with 12 bases between the two germline ends. The CDR3 runs to 13 residues. The CDR3 protein is CAISEPNGREQFF. Here the CDR3 DNA reads TGTGCCATCAGTGAGCCGAATGGCCGGGAGCAGTTCTTC.

The chain has TRBV29-1 and TRBJ2-1; 8 bases are a match to TRBD2. With 7 bases clipped from V and 8 bases from J, the junction kept 13 bases outside the gene matches. The CDR3 has 14 amino acids. From germline, CDR1 is SQVTM and CDR2 ANQGSEA. The chain's CDR3 is CSALKLAVIHEQFF. In nucleotides, the CDR3 is TGCAGCGCCCTAAAACTAGCGGTTATCCATGAGCAGTTCTTC.

The chain joins TRBV5-5 to TRBJ2-1; D is possibly TRBD1 (6 bases). Germline CDR1 is SGHKS and CDR2 is YYEKEE (reference sequence). V shed 5 bases and J shed 8 bases, with 17 bases lying between them. This CDR3 is built from 14 residues. This chain's CDR3 is CASRRGQRIDEQFF. CDR3 in DNA: TGTGCCAGCAGGCGAGGACAGCGTATCGATGAGCAGTTCTTC.

CDR3 nucleotide sequence: TGTGCCAGCAGTCTCTCGGGACAGGGGACAGATACGCAGTATTTT. Amino acid sequence: CASSLSGQGTDTQYF. The J gene is TRBJ2-3, the V gene TRBV27; TRBD1 matches 10 bases. Germline trimming cut 5 bases from V and 3 bases from J; bases unmatched to any gene: 5. From germline, CDR1 is MNHEY and CDR2 SMNVEV (reference sequence). The CDR3 contains 15 residues.

The V and J genes are TRBV6-6 and TRBJ1-1; D uncertain. Trimming stripped 6 bases from V and 3 bases from J, with 8 bases between. This CDR3 spans 12 amino acids. In germline, CDR1 is MNHNY, CDR2 SVGAGI (reference sequence). CDR3: CASSPRDTEAFF. The CDR3 bases are TGTGCCAGCAGCCCGCGGGACACTGAAGCTTTCTTT.

This rearrangement joins TRBV7-9 to TRBJ2-5; 9 bases match TRBD2. The germline V gene encodes CDR1 SEHNR and CDR2 FQNEAQ (reference sequence). CDR3 length: 17 amino acids. V lost 0 bases, J lost 2 bases, and 7 bases stayed unmatched. CDR3 DNA sequence: TGTGCCAGCAGCTTAGCGAACCCAGCGGGAGGACAAGAGACCCAGTACTTC. Translation gives CASSLANPAGGQETQYF.